One and the same sample provided the 12 T cell receptor beta chains below, sequenced in a study of T cell responses to AZD1222 COVID-19 vaccine. Method: immunoSEQ multiplex PCR; TCRdb's copy keeps in-frame clones and lacks some. The data show about 200,000 clones, around 92% seen once. Sequencing was performed on peripheral blood, taken on day 0 of AZD1222 vaccination. The receptors were sampled from an adult in good health.

V is TRBV6-1 and J is TRBJ1-5; no reliable D call. V was pared by 1 base and J by 2 bases, with 9 bases between. The CDR3 sequence is 15 residues long. CDR1 is MNHNS, CDR2 SASEGT, per germline. CDR3 nucleotides: TGTGCCAGCAGTGAAGAGCAGATCCGCAATCAGCCCCAGCATTTT. Translated: CASSEEQIRNQPQHF.

The J gene is TRBJ1-3, the V gene TRBV15; 7 nucleotides line up with TRBD1. The CDR3 is 17 residues long. After removal of 3 bases from V and 9 bases from J, the junction contained 17 bases not matched to a gene. CDR1 is LNHNV, CDR2 YYDKDF, per germline (reference sequence). The CDR3 region is CATSSWDSLSWKGTIYF. The CDR3 nucleotides are TGTGCCACCAGCAGCTGGGACAGCTTATCGTGGAAGGGCACCATATATTTT. Supplemented by reference TRBV15 and TRBJ1-3, the full variable domain reads DAMVIQNPRYQVTQFGKPVTLSCSQTLNHNVMYWYQQKSSQAPKLLFHYYDKDFNNEADTPDNFQSRRPNTSFCFLDIRSPGLGDTAMYLCATSSWDSLSWKGTIYFGEGSWLTVV.

This chain links TRBV23-1 with TRBJ2-7; D remains unclear. TRBV23-1 is an ORF; its function is uncertain. CDR3 length: 14 amino acids. The ends were cut back, 2 bases at V and 0 bases at J, with 8 bases in the middle. The chain's CDR3 is CASSQPSTSYEQYF. The CDR3 region has the DNA TGCGCCAGCAGTCAACCCTCCACCTCCTACGAGCAGTACTTC.

This CDR3 reads CSVRTGLQPQHF. The CDR3 DNA follows: TGCAGCGTTAGAACAGGTCTTCAGCCCCAGCATTTT. The V gene is TRBV29-1, the J gene TRBJ1-5; possible D gene TRBD1, 5 bases. Germline V CDR1 and CDR2: SQVTM, ANQGSEA. V lost 5 bases to trimming and J lost 6 bases, with 11 bases between them. The CDR3 spans 12 residues.

The rearrangement joins TRBV5-1 to TRBJ2-1; no firm D call. CDR3 size: 14 residues. The V end was cut by 3 bases, the J end by 9 bases, with 16 bases between. Germline V CDR1 and CDR2: SGHRS, YFSETQ. CDR3 sequence: CASSSLRSKGEQFF. CDR3 nucleotide sequence: TGCGCCAGCAGCTCCCTGCGATCTAAGGGTGAGCAGTTCTTC.

The genes are TRBV5-1 and TRBJ2-7; D is possibly TRBD1 (5 bases). Trimming removed 0 bases at V and 5 bases at J, with 12 bases between. The germline V gene has CDR1 SGHRS and CDR2 YFSETQ. The CDR3 covers 14 residues. CDR3 in amino acids: CASSLARQGDEQYF. The CDR3 DNA reads as TGCGCCAGCAGCTTGGCCCGCCAGGGTGACGAGCAGTACTTC.

Turning to this clone: Within the sample, other DNA sequences also encode this same CDR3. The chain carries TRBV6-1 and TRBJ1-2, with unresolved D. Germline-derived CDR1 and CDR2 are MNHNS and SASEGT. Between the trimmed V and J ends, which lost 3 bases and 0 bases, there was a span of 11 bases. The CDR3 sequence is 15 residues long. CDR3 residues: CASSEAWASNYGYTF. The CDR3 DNA reads as TGTGCCAGCAGTGAGGCATGGGCTTCTAACTATGGCTACACCTTC.

The gene calls are TRBV4-1 and TRBJ1-1; D remains unclear. Between the trimmed V and J ends, which lost 8 bases and 0 bases, there was a span of 4 bases. The CDR3 loop spans 11 amino acids. Germline loops: CDR1 MGHRA, CDR2 YSYEKL. Here the CDR3 reads CASGVNTEAFF. CDR3 sequence (DNA): TGCGCCAGCGGGGTGAACACTGAAGCTTTCTTT.

CDR3 in amino acids: CASSHRTARDSPLHF. As DNA, the CDR3 is TGTGCCAGCAGCCATCGGACGGCTCGGGATTCACCCCTCCACTTT. The V call is TRBV3-1 (or the pseudogene TRBV3-2), the J call TRBJ1-6; D gene uncertain. V was trimmed by 3 bases and J by 8 bases, leaving 14 bases between them. This CDR3 comprises 15 residues. From germline, CDR1 is LGHDT and CDR2 YNNKEL (reference sequence).

The J gene is TRBJ1-2, the V gene TRBV19; 7 bases match TRBD1. The germline CDR1 and CDR2 sequences are LNHDA and SQIVND (reference sequence). The ends lost 0 bases at V and 7 bases at J; junction bases unmatched: 8. The CDR3 is 15 residues long. The CDR3 DNA follows: TGTGCCAGTAGTATAGACGCGACAGGGACGAGTGGCTACACCTTC. This sequence encodes CASSIDATGTSGYTF.

The chain is built from TRBV6-2 or TRBV6-3 and TRBJ2-5; 9 nucleotides agree with TRBD2. The junction had 5 bases not matched to a gene; V was cut back by 2 bases and J by 4 bases. Per germline, CDR1 MNHEY and CDR2 SVGEGT. The CDR3 covers 15 residues. The CDR3 DNA is TGTGCCAGCAGTTACCAAGCGGGGGGCGGAGAGACCCAGTACTTC. It is translated as CASSYQAGGGETQYF.

The V call is TRBV19, the J call TRBJ2-3, with a weak D call TRBD2 (6 bases). The CDR3 has 17 residues. Germline V gene lookup returns CDR1 LNHDA and CDR2 SQIVND (reference sequence). Trimming removed 5 bases from V and 1 base from J, with 19 bases in between. CDR3 bases: TGTGCCAGTAGTCCCAGGAACGCGGGCGGGGGCACAGATACGCAGTATTTT. Translation: CASSPRNAGGGTDTQYF.